Sequencing of this T cell receptor (beta chain) was carried out in a study of T-cell reconstitution after alpha-beta-depleted transplantation in children. This clonotype was picked up a small number of times. This CDR3 contains 14 residues. Trimming pared 7 bases from V and 3 bases from J, leaving 13 bases between. It was with unique molecular identifiers that the TCRbeta library was prepared. TCRdb reanalysed the PCR reads using MiXCR and keeps one entry per CDR3 protein. The sample yields some 640,000 distinct CDR3 sequences, approximately 15% seen once. The input for sequencing was PBMCs from the stem cell graft donor, taken from the stem cell graft. The rearrangement links TRBV12-3 or TRBV12-4 to TRBJ2-4, with D unclear. The source is a human donor who donated a stem cell graft to a child with acute myeloid leukemia. The CDR3 loop reads CASTWGRDKNIQYF. As DNA, the CDR3 is TGTGCCAGCACCTGGGGAAGAGACAAAAACATTCAGTACTTC.